The 14 T cell receptor beta chains given below trace back to one sample, sequenced in a study of blood T cells in healthy people across ages. For the second PCR, which ran for about 7 to 12 cycles, a sample-barcoded 5' primer and a J-beta primer mix were used. From the 5' RACE reads, TCRdb called clonotypes with MiXCR, one entry per CDR3 protein. The sample consists of more than 650,000 distinct CDR3 sequences, about 53% of them appearing once. The specimen sequenced was blood. Every receptor here comes from a man older than 75 in good health.

This clonotype was seen only a few times. The chain has TRBV5-1 and TRBJ2-7, with 7 bases that match TRBD2. Germline V lookup: CDR1 SGHRS, CDR2 YFSETQ. The CDR3 totals 16 residues. J gave up 1 base and V 0 bases, and 7 bases lay outside the gene matches. CDR3 coding DNA: TGCGCCAGCAGCTTGGCTGGGCTAGCGGAATCCTACGAGCAGTACTTC. It specifies CASSLAGLAESYEQYF.

This rearrangement joins TRBV7-9 to TRBJ2-1; D not resolved. V gave up 2 bases and J gave up 9 bases, with 11 bases separating them. Germline CDR1 and CDR2: SEHNR and FQNEAQ (reference sequence). The CDR3 is made up of 13 amino acids. CDR3 in DNA: TGTGCCAGCAGCTTATCTTCTACCTCTGAGCAGTTCTTC. It specifies CASSLSSTSEQFF.

This clonotype was counted once. This sequence joins TRBV12-3 or TRBV12-4 and TRBJ2-5, with D tentatively TRBD1 or TRBD2 (5 bases each). The CDR3 has 15 residues. The V end lost 6 bases, the J end lost 0 bases, and 14 bases lay between the germline ends. As DNA, the CDR3 is TGTGCCAGCAGCCCGGGGCGGAGTTACCAAGAGACCCAGTACTTC. This sequence encodes CASSPGRSYQETQYF.

The chain joins TRBV10-3 to TRBJ1-3; no clear D. This CDR3 has 16 amino acids. CDR1 ENHRY and CDR2 SYGVKD come from the germline V gene. The V and J ends lost 7 bases and 0 bases respectively, with 16 bases between them. CDR3: CAITPKDPTSGNTIYF. CDR3 bases: TGTGCCATCACCCCGAAGGACCCGACCTCTGGAAACACCATATATTTT.

This clonotype came up a few times. V gene TRBV24-1 combines with J gene TRBJ1-6; D remains ambiguous. This CDR3 spans 13 amino acids. CDR1 is KGHDR, CDR2 SFDVKD, per germline. Trimming stripped 4 bases from V and 9 bases from J, with 9 bases between. The CDR3, as DNA: TGTGCCACCAGTGAATCGTGGAGTTCACCCCTCCACTTT. As protein: CATSESWSSPLHF.

V and J are TRBV9 and TRBJ1-2, with TRBD1 matching over 7 bases. There are 15 residues in the CDR3. Germline lookup yields CDR1 SGDLS and CDR2 YYNGEE. The CDR3 spells CASGASGQANYGYTF. As DNA, the CDR3 is TGTGCTAGCGGCGCCAGCGGACAGGCTAACTATGGCTACACCTTC. The whole variable domain, remainder taken from reference TRBV9 and TRBJ1-2, is DSGVTQTPKHLITATGQRVTLRCSPRSGDLSVYWYQQSLDQGLQFLIQYYNGEERAKGNILERFSAQQFPDLHSELNLSSLELGDSALYFCASGASGQANYGYTFGSGTRLTVV.

A remark on this clonotype: The junction does not match germline at one end; this may be a read error. This chain links TRBV7-7 with TRBJ2-5; D gene ambiguous. The CDR3 spans 13 residues. CDR1 is SSHAT and CDR2 is FNYEAQ in the germline V gene (reference sequence). CDR3 DNA sequence: TGTGCTAGCAGCCTAGGACGGGTGAAGACCCAGTACTTC. Translating it yields CASSLGRVKTQYF.

The chain employs TRBV27 and TRBJ2-1, with 12 bases fitting TRBD2. The V segment lost 1 base and the J segment 9 bases; nucleotides outside the gene matches: 7. The CDR3 runs to 16 residues. The germline gives CDR1 MNHEY, CDR2 SMNVEV (reference sequence). The CDR3 region is CASSLWLAGGLGEQFF. The CDR3 DNA is TGTGCCAGCAGTTTATGGCTAGCGGGAGGGCTAGGTGAGCAGTTCTTC.

This clonotype has only a few counts. The rearrangement joins TRBV18 to TRBJ2-5; D unresolved. V lost 6 bases and J lost 5, with 22 bases in between. CDR3 length equals 16 residues. The germline CDR1 and CDR2 sequences are KGHSH and LQKENI. The CDR3 bases are TGTGCCAGCTCCCCCCTGCACCAAGGCGCCTCGGAGACCCAGTACTTC. Its translation is CASSPLHQGASETQYF.

The V call is TRBV12-1, the J call TRBJ2-1; no check of the table's D call, TRBD2, against the DNA was made. TRBV12-1 is a pseudogene segment. The CDR3 totals 16 residues. The CDR3 sequence: CASSSNVRGRAEEQFF. CDR3 DNA: TGTGCCAGCAGCTCCAACGTGCGCGGGAGGGCCGAGGAGCAGTTCTTC.

The chain combines TRBV6-6 with TRBJ2-1; TRBD1 is a possible D gene (6 bases). Germline lookup yields CDR1 MNHNY and CDR2 SVGAGI (reference sequence). The CDR3 spans 14 residues. Between the trimmed V and J ends, which lost 5 bases and 8 bases, there was a span of 16 bases. The CDR3 here is CASSPFHRADEQFF. CDR3 coding DNA: TGTGCCAGCAGTCCGTTCCACAGGGCTGATGAGCAGTTCTTC.

The chain has TRBV19 and TRBJ2-1, with D possibly matching TRBD2 (6 bases). CDR3 size: 15 residues. The V gene's germline CDR1 is LNHDA and CDR2 SQIVND (reference sequence). The V end lost 1 base, the J end lost 8 bases, and 15 bases lay between the germline ends. The DNA for the CDR3 is TGTGCCAGTAGTATAGCGGGAGTTTCTTCATATGAGCAGTTCTTC. Translating it yields CASSIAGVSSYEQFF.

The genes are TRBV3-1 and TRBJ2-3; D ambiguous. Germline assignment: CDR1 LGHDT and CDR2 YNNKEL (reference sequence). Trimming left V 1 base short and J 14 bases short, with 22 bases between. CDR3 length equals 15 residues. The CDR3 DNA reads TGTGCCAGCAGCCAAGTTTCCTACGAGCACAGATACGCGTATTTT. This sequence encodes CASSQVSYEHRYAYF.

CDR3 nucleotide sequence: TGTGCCAGCAGTTACCCGGATCCACCCCTCCACTTT. It yields the protein CASSYPDPPLHF. V is TRBV6-2 or TRBV6-3 and J is TRBJ1-6; the D is unclear. V dropped 2 bases and J dropped 11 bases, with 7 bases sitting between them. Germline values: CDR1 MNHEY, CDR2 SVGEGT. The CDR3 consists of 12 residues.